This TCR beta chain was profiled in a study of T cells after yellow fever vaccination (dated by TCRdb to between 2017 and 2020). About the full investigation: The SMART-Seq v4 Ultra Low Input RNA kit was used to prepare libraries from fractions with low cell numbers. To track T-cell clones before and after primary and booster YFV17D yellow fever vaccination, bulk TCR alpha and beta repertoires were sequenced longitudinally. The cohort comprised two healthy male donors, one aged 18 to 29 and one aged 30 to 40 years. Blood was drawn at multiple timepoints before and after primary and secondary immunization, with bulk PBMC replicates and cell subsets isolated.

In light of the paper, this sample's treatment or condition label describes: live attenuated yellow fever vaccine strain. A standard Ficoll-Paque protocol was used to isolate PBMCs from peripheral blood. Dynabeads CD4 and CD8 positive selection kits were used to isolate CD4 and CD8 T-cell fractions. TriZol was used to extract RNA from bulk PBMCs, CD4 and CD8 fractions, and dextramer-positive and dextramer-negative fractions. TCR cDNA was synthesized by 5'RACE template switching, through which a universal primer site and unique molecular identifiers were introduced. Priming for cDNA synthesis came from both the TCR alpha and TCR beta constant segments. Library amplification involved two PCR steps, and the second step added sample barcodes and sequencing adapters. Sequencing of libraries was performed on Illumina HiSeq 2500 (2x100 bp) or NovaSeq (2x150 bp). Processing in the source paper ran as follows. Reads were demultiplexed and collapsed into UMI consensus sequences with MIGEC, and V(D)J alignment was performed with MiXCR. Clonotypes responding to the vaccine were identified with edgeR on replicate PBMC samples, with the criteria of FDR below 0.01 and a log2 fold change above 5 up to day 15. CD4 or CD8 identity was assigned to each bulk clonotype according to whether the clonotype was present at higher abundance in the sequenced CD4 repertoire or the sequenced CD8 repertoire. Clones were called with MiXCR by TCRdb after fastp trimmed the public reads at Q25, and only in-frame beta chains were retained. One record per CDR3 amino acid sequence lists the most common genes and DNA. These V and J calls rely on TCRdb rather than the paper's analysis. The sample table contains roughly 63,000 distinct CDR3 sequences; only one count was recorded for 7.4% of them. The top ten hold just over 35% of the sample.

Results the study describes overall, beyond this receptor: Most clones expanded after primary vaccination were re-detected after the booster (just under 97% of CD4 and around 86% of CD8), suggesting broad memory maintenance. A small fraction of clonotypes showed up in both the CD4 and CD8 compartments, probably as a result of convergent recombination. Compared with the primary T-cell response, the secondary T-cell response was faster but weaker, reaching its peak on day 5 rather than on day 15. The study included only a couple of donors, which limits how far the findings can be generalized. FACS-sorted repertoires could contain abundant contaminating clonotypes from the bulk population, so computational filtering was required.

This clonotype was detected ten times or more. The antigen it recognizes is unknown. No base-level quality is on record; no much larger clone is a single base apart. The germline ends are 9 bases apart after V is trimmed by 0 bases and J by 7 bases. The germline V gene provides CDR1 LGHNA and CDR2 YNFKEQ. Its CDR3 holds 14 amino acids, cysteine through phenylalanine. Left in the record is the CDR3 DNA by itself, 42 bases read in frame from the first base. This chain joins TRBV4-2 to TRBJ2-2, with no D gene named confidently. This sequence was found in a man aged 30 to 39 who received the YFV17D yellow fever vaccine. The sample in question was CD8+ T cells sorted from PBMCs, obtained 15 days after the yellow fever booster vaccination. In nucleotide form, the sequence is TGTGCCAGCAGCCAAGATGTAGTTATCGGGGAGCTGTTTTTT. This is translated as CASSQDVVIGELFF.